The 18 T cell receptor beta chains below come from one sample, sequenced in a study of T cell changes during pregnancy in multiple sclerosis. Sequencing used immunoSEQ multiplex PCR; TCRdb keeps in-frame clones, though not all of them. Seen here are 40,000 to 50,000 clones, 93% observed once, and the top ten hold under 4.5%. The sample in question was CD8+ T cells from peripheral blood mononuclear cells, obtained after pregnancy. These receptors all stem from a female donor with multiple sclerosis, enrolled in a pregnancy study.

V usage is TRBV9 and J usage is TRBJ1-1, with TRBD1 identical over 11 bases. The trim removed 3 bases at V and 3 bases at J, leaving 7 bases unmatched. CDR3 length: 16 residues. Germline V gene lookup returns CDR1 SGDLS and CDR2 YYNGEE. In DNA form, the CDR3 reads TGTGCCAGCAGCGCGACTCGGGACAGGGGGGACACTGAAGCTTTCTTT. Translating gives CASSATRDRGDTEAFF.

This clone has a single count. The chain is built from TRBV19 and TRBJ1-1, with D perhaps matching TRBD1 (5 bases). This CDR3 has 12 residues. V was shortened by 4 bases and J by 8 bases, with 11 bases between the two germline ends. Germline-derived CDR1 and CDR2 are LNHDA and SQIVND (reference sequence). The CDR3 loop reads CASSNSGREAFF. DNA for the CDR3: TGTGCCAGTAGTAACTCAGGGCGAGAAGCTTTCTTT.

The chain has TRBV10-2 and TRBJ1-1; 7 bases agree with TRBD1. CDR3 length: 16 residues. The germline V gene has CDR1 WSHSY and CDR2 SAAADI. V shed 3 bases and J 0 bases; nucleotides not matched to a gene: 7. This CDR3 reads CASSDLGQALNTEAFF. The CDR3 DNA sequence: TGCGCCAGCAGTGACCTTGGACAGGCCTTGAACACTGAAGCTTTCTTT.

The rearrangement joins TRBV27 to TRBJ2-5; the match to TRBD2 covers 11 bases. Germline V lookup: CDR1 MNHEY, CDR2 SMNVEV (reference sequence). CDR3 size: 16 residues. J gave up 5 bases and V 5 bases, and 10 bases lay outside the gene matches. The CDR3 region is CASSISGRAARETQYF. The CDR3 DNA follows: TGTGCCAGCAGTATTAGCGGGAGGGCCGCCCGGGAGACCCAGTACTTC.

The chain carries TRBV27 and TRBJ1-2; D call uncertain. This CDR3 has 13 residues. Trimming removed 5 bases at V and 6 bases at J, with 13 bases between. Germline-derived CDR1 and CDR2 are MNHEY and SMNVEV (reference sequence). In DNA, the CDR3 is TGTGCCAGCAGTGCCTCCCCCAGGAATGGCTACACCTTC. Encoded protein: CASSASPRNGYTF.

The chain employs TRBV4-3 and TRBJ1-2, with D perhaps matching TRBD1 (6 bases). Trimming cost V 0 bases and J 1 base, with 12 bases left between them. In germline, CDR1 is LGHNA, CDR2 YSLEER. This CDR3 has 16 amino acids. This chain's CDR3 is CASSQDRGALNYGYTF. For the CDR3, the DNA is TGCGCCAGCAGCCAAGACAGGGGAGCACTTAACTATGGCTACACCTTC.

The chain carries TRBV9 and TRBJ2-1, with a weak D call TRBD2 (6 bases). The germline V and J ends were trimmed by 2 bases and 7 bases, with 16 bases remaining between them. The germline V gene has CDR1 SGDLS and CDR2 YYNGEE. This CDR3 spans 15 amino acids. CDR3: CASSVVGGTRNEQFF. In nucleotides, the CDR3 is TGTGCCAGCAGCGTCGTGGGCGGGACTCGGAATGAGCAGTTCTTC.

The V gene is TRBV19, the J gene TRBJ2-7; D is perhaps TRBD2 (5 bases). This CDR3 is 14 amino acids long. The V gene lost 4 bases and the J gene lost 7 bases, with 17 bases spanning the gap. Germline V gives CDR1 LNHDA, CDR2 SQIVND (reference sequence). CDR3 nucleotide sequence: TGTGCCAGTAGTACGCCGGGGATCTCGGTGGAGCAGTACTTC. It specifies CASSTPGISVEQYF. Combining the CDR3 with reference TRBV19 and TRBJ2-7 gives the whole variable domain DGGITQSPKYLFRKEGQNVTLSCEQNLNHDAMYWYRQDPGQGLRLIYYSQIVNDFQKGDIAEGYSVSREKKESFPLTVTSAQKNPTAFYLCASSTPGISVEQYFGPGTRLTVT.

The genes are TRBV4-3 and TRBJ2-7; 10 nucleotides line up with TRBD1. The CDR3 spans 16 residues. CDR1 and CDR2 (germline): LGHNA, YSLEER. V was clipped by 3 bases and J by 5 bases; unmatched bases: 10. CDR3 residues: CASSQDPGQGWHEQYF. In DNA form, the CDR3 reads TGCGCCAGCAGCCAGGACCCGGGACAGGGGTGGCACGAGCAGTACTTC.

This clone is a singleton in its sample. Here the CDR3 reads CASSSDWEETQYF. The DNA for the CDR3 is TGTGCCAGCAGCTCTGACTGGGAAGAGACCCAGTACTTC. The chain recombines TRBV7-9 with TRBJ2-5; D is undetermined. The germline V gene has CDR1 SEHNR and CDR2 FQNEAQ (reference sequence). V dropped 4 bases and J dropped 3 bases, with 9 bases sitting between them. The length of the CDR3 is 13 residues.

This chain links TRBV28 with TRBJ2-1; 7 bases match TRBD2. The J segment lost 8 bases and the V segment lost 4 bases, leaving 11 bases of the junction unmatched. The CDR3 extends over 15 amino acids. Germline values: CDR1 MDHEN, CDR2 SYDVKM. The CDR3 sequence: CASSYSASGLDEQFF. DNA of the CDR3: TGTGCCAGCAGTTACTCGGCTAGCGGTTTAGATGAGCAGTTCTTC.

This chain joins TRBV10-1 and TRBJ2-6; 8 bases are shared with TRBD1. The V gene's germline CDR1 is WNHNN and CDR2 SYGVQD (reference sequence). V was clipped by 2 bases and J by 0 bases; unmatched bases: 6. The CDR3 is 18 amino acids. This CDR3 reads CASSERDRPSSGANVLTF. The CDR3 DNA reads as TGCGCCAGCAGTGAGAGGGACAGGCCCTCCTCTGGGGCCAACGTCCTGACTTTC.

The chain has TRBV4-1 and TRBJ1-2; D is ambiguous. V lost 2 bases, J lost 4 bases, and 14 bases lay in between. CDR1 and CDR2 (germline): MGHRA, YSYEKL. CDR3 length equals 15 residues. The CDR3 nucleotides are TGCGCCAGCAGCCAATATGAGTCAGGCCTCTATGGCTACACCTTC. Protein: CASSQYESGLYGYTF.

In its sample, this clone was seen once. The V call is TRBV7-8, the J call TRBJ2-6; 9 nucleotides agree with TRBD2. The CDR3 extends over 18 amino acids. The V gene end was trimmed by 5 bases and the J gene end by 0 bases; junction bases not matched to a gene: 8. The germline gives CDR1 SGHVS, CDR2 FQNEAQ. CDR3 sequence: CASSHGLAPYSGANVLTF. The CDR3 DNA sequence: TGTGCCAGCAGCCACGGACTAGCGCCATACTCTGGGGCCAACGTCCTGACTTTC.

The gene calls are TRBV27 and TRBJ1-1, with 7 bases lining up with TRBD1. Germline assignment: CDR1 MNHEY and CDR2 SMNVEV (reference sequence). The CDR3 sequence is 17 residues long. V lost 5 bases, J lost 4 bases, and 16 bases stayed unmatched. The CDR3 region is CASSAEDRVDSFTEAFF. The CDR3, as DNA: TGTGCCAGCAGTGCCGAAGACAGGGTTGATTCCTTCACTGAAGCTTTCTTT.

The chain employs TRBV7-9 and TRBJ2-3; D may be TRBD2 (6 bases). The length of the CDR3 is 15 residues. Germline V CDR1 and CDR2: SEHNR, FQNEAQ (reference sequence). V was shortened by 5 bases and J by 4 bases, with 16 bases between the two germline ends. The CDR3 coding sequence is TGTGCCAGCAGCGGGAAGGGGACTTCCCCAGATACGCAGTATTTT. Amino acid sequence: CASSGKGTSPDTQYF.

The gene calls are TRBV27 and TRBJ1-3; possibly TRBD1 for D (6 bases). Per germline, CDR1 MNHEY and CDR2 SMNVEV (reference sequence). V lost 6 bases and J lost 1, with 13 bases in between. The CDR3 totals 15 residues. The CDR3 loop reads CASRDGQYSGNTIYF. DNA for the CDR3: TGTGCCAGCAGGGATGGACAGTATTCTGGAAACACCATATATTTT.

The chain uses TRBV6-6 and TRBJ2-3; D may be TRBD2 (6 bases). CDR1 and CDR2 (germline): MNHNY, SVGAGI (reference sequence). V was pared by 1 base and J by 4 bases, with 15 bases between. The CDR3 has 16 residues. The CDR3 protein is CASSYWREGASDTQYF. CDR3 in DNA: TGTGCCAGCAGTTACTGGAGGGAAGGGGCTTCAGATACGCAGTATTTT.